The rows below give T cell receptor beta chains drawn from one sample of a study of blood T cells in healthy people across ages. TCRdb called the 5' RACE reads again in MiXCR, with one record for every CDR3 protein. Of 1.8 million or so distinct CDR3 sequences listed, about two fifths are singletons. Material: blood. The origin of the receptors is a human donor in good health. Each CDR3 is given with its conserved first and last residue. Fields, in order: V gene, clone size, J gene, CDR3 length, D gene, CDR3 DNA, CDR3 protein. D genes are given only for firm matches. Rows give clone size only sometimes, using once, few, many, or a class for an expanded clone.

V: TRBV30; size: -; J: TRBJ1-4; length: 15; D: -; DNA: TGTGCCTGGAGTGGGGGGAGGGTGACTAATGAAAAACTGTTTTTT; CDR3: CAWSGGRVTNEKLFF
V: TRBV15; size: few; J: TRBJ2-7; length: 13; D: -; DNA: TGTGCCACCAGACCCGGGACAAGATACGAGCAGTACTTC; CDR3: CATRPGTRYEQYF
V: TRBV6-1; size: few; J: TRBJ2-1; length: 16; D: -; DNA: TGTGCCAGCACCGTCACTAGCCCGAAATTTTACAATGAGCAGTTCTTC; CDR3: CASTVTSPKFYNEQFF
V: TRBV7-6; size: -; J: TRBJ1-4; length: 18; D: -; DNA: TGTGCCAGCAGCTATTCGTCGGTAATGGGACCCGGAAGTGAAAAACTGTTTTTT; CDR3: CASSYSSVMGPGSEKLFF
V: TRBV6-6; size: -; J: TRBJ1-2; length: 12; D: -; DNA: TGTGCCGGAGGTTCTATGGACCTGGGCTACACCTTC; CDR3: CAGGSMDLGYTF
V: TRBV4-3; size: -; J: TRBJ1-2; length: 17; D: -; DNA: TGCGCCAGCAGCCAAGGAAGCTTCAGGGCGGAATACTATGGCTACACCTTC; CDR3: CASSQGSFRAEYYGYTF
V: TRBV20-1; size: many; J: TRBJ2-6; length: 14; D: -; DNA: TGCAGTGCTGGAAGGAGCTCTGGGGCCAACGTCCTGACTTTC; CDR3: CSAGRSSGANVLTF
V: TRBV12-3/TRBV12-4; size: -; J: TRBJ1-2; length: 13; D: -; DNA: TGTGCCAGCAGTCCCCGGACAGCCTATGGCTACACCTTC; CDR3: CASSPRTAYGYTF
V: TRBV27; size: -; J: TRBJ2-7; length: 17; D: -; DNA: TGTGCCAGCAGTTTATCCTACCCGACAGGCCCTTCCTACGAGCAGTACTTC; CDR3: CASSLSYPTGPSYEQYF
V: TRBV4-1; size: many; J: TRBJ2-7; length: 16; D: TRBD2; DNA: TGCGCCAGCAGCCAAGAGCCGTACGGGGGGTACAGCGAGCAGTACTTC; CDR3: CASSQEPYGGYSEQYF
V: TRBV6-5; size: few; J: TRBJ2-1; length: 17; D: -; DNA: TGTGCCAGCAGCCTCCTGGTTGCGCCTTTCAATTACAATGAGCAGTTCTTC; CDR3: CASSLLVAPFNYNEQFF
V: TRBV6-5; size: once; J: TRBJ2-1; length: 15; D: TRBD1; DNA: TGTGCCAGCAGTTATGGTACAGGGGTTAACAATGAGCAGTTCTTC; CDR3: CASSYGTGVNNEQFF
V: TRBV11-2; size: -; J: TRBJ1-1; length: 16; D: -; DNA: TGTGCCAGCAGCTTCCCCCCAGGTAGCATGAACACTGAAGCTTTCTTT; CDR3: CASSFPPGSMNTEAFF
V: TRBV24-1; size: few; J: TRBJ2-5; length: 15; D: TRBD1; DNA: TGTGCCACCAGTGATTTGGAAGGGGGCGTAGAGACCCAGTACTTC; CDR3: CATSDLEGGVETQYF
V: TRBV7-9; size: -; J: TRBJ2-3; length: 14; D: TRBD1; DNA: TGTGCCAGCACCTCGGGACAGAGCACAGATACGCAGTATTTT; CDR3: CASTSGQSTDTQYF
V: TRBV29-1; size: few; J: TRBJ2-1; length: 13; D: TRBD2; DNA: TGCAGCGTTAAGGGACTAGCGGGCGGTGAGCAGTTCTTC; CDR3: CSVKGLAGGEQFF
V: TRBV7-9; size: -; J: TRBJ2-1; length: 16; D: TRBD2; DNA: TGTGCCAGCAGCCGGACTAGCGGGGACTCCTACAATGAGCAGTTCTTC; CDR3: CASSRTSGDSYNEQFF
V: TRBV20-1; size: many; J: TRBJ2-1; length: 11; D: -; DNA: TGCAGTGCGGGAGTAGGGTTTGAGCAGTTCTTC; CDR3: CSAGVGFEQFF
V: TRBV15; size: few; J: TRBJ2-7; length: 15; D: -; DNA: TGTGCCACCAGCGGAGAGGTCGACAGACCCTACGAGCAGTACTTC; CDR3: CATSGEVDRPYEQYF
V: TRBV29-1; size: many; J: TRBJ2-7; length: 12; D: -; DNA: TGCAGCGGTGGGTTTGGGTCCTACGAGCAGTACTTC; CDR3: CSGGFGSYEQYF
V: TRBV25-1; size: -; J: TRBJ1-1; length: 17; D: TRBD1; DNA: TGTGCCAGCAGTGAATATGGGGAGGGACAGAAGTTTCTGGAAGCTTTCTTT; CDR3: CASSEYGEGQKFLEAFF
V: TRBV10-3; size: -; J: TRBJ2-3; length: 14; D: TRBD1; DNA: TGTGCCATCAGCCCCGGACAGGGGATGGATACGCAGTATTTT; CDR3: CAISPGQGMDTQYF
V: TRBV20-1; size: once; J: TRBJ2-3; length: 15; D: -; DNA: TGCAGTGCTAGGCCAGATCCCGGCGGGACAGATACGCAGTATTTT; CDR3: CSARPDPGGTDTQYF
V: TRBV20-1; size: -; J: TRBJ1-2; length: 14; D: -; DNA: TGCAGTGCTAGAGTAACAGGGCTGGGTTACGGCTACACCTTC; CDR3: CSARVTGLGYGYTF
V: TRBV5-1; size: few; J: TRBJ2-5; length: 14; D: -; DNA: TGCGCCAGCAGCGCCGGGGGCTACCAAGAGACCCAGTACTTC; CDR3: CASSAGGYQETQYF
V: TRBV3-1; size: -; J: TRBJ1-2; length: 13; D: -; DNA: TGTGCCTGCAGCCAAGGAGGGGACTATGGCTACACCTTC; CDR3: CACSQGGDYGYTF
V: TRBV12-3/TRBV12-4; size: few; J: TRBJ2-3; length: 17; D: -; DNA: TGTGCCAGCAGTTTCCATAGTCTAACAAGGAGCACAGATACGCAGTATTTT; CDR3: CASSFHSLTRSTDTQYF
V: TRBV19; size: -; J: TRBJ2-7; length: 13; D: -; DNA: TGTGCCAGTAGTATCGACAGGTACTACGAGCAGTACTTC; CDR3: CASSIDRYYEQYF
V: TRBV28; size: -; J: TRBJ1-5; length: 18; D: -; DNA: TGTGCCAGCAGTTTGGTAGGGTTGGGCGTCAAGGGCAATCAGCCCCAGCATTTT; CDR3: CASSLVGLGVKGNQPQHF
V: TRBV19; size: -; J: TRBJ1-1; length: 13; D: -; DNA: TGTGCCAGTAGGGGCAGGGACTACACTGAAGCTTTCTTT; CDR3: CASRGRDYTEAFF
V: TRBV20-1; size: few; J: TRBJ1-1; length: 14; D: TRBD1; DNA: TGCAGTGCTAAGACTCGGACAGGGTTGACTGAAGCTTTCTTT; CDR3: CSAKTRTGLTEAFF
V: TRBV7-2; size: few; J: TRBJ2-1; length: 15; D: -; DNA: TGTGCCAGCAGCTTAGAGAGGGCTAGGAACAATGAGCAGTTCTTC; CDR3: CASSLERARNNEQFF
V: TRBV5-6; size: -; J: TRBJ1-1; length: 11; D: -; DNA: TGTGCCAGCAGCTTGCAGAGAGAAGCTTTCTTT; CDR3: CASSLQREAFF
V: TRBV5-1; size: -; J: TRBJ2-5; length: 15; D: TRBD1; DNA: TGCGCCAGCAGCTTGGGTGACAGGGAACAAGAGACCCAGTACTTC; CDR3: CASSLGDREQETQYF
V: TRBV29-1; size: few; J: TRBJ2-3; length: 16; D: TRBD1; DNA: TGCAGCGTTACCGGGACAGCCCAAGTTAGCACAGATACGCAGTATTTT; CDR3: CSVTGTAQVSTDTQYF
V: TRBV7-8; size: -; J: TRBJ1-5; length: 14; D: -; DNA: TGTGCCAGCAGCATCAGGTTCAGCAATCAGCCCCAGCATTTT; CDR3: CASSIRFSNQPQHF
V: TRBV4-3; size: once; J: TRBJ1-5; length: 15; D: TRBD1; DNA: TGCGCCAGCAGGGCCGCCGGGACAGGGGTGGAACCCCAGCATTTT; CDR3: CASRAAGTGVEPQHF
V: TRBV7-2; size: -; J: TRBJ2-5; length: 17; D: -; DNA: TGTGCCAGCAGCTTAGGGGCGGCTAGCGCTTTTGGGGAGACCCAGTACTTC; CDR3: CASSLGAASAFGETQYF
V: TRBV20-1; size: few; J: TRBJ2-7; length: 14; D: -; DNA: TGCAGTGCTAGAACTGGGCTACAACCCTACGAGCAGTACTTC; CDR3: CSARTGLQPYEQYF
V: TRBV3-1; size: -; J: TRBJ1-2; length: 12; D: TRBD1; DNA: TGTGCCAGCACCCAGACAGGGGTTAGCTACACCTTC; CDR3: CASTQTGVSYTF